Shown below are 32 T cell receptor beta chains from a single sample sequenced in a study of T cells in Graves' hyperthyroidism and ophthalmopathy. The CDR3 regions of TCR beta were amplified from RNA transcripts. During a first-round RT-PCR of the TCR CDR3, the HTBI primer set was used. From the multiplex PCR reads, TCRdb called clonotypes with MiXCR, one entry per CDR3 protein. The sample holds under 650,000 distinct CDR3 sequences, roughly 15% seen once. Source material: blood. The receptors derive from a woman in her 30s with Graves' hyperthyroidism.

The CDR3 here is CASSLTGTGGLVSTDTQYF. Here the CDR3 DNA reads TGTGCCAGCAGCTTAACCGGGACAGGGGGCCTTGTAAGCACAGATACGCAGTATTTT. The chain couples TRBV7-3 to TRBJ2-3; 12 bases are a match to TRBD1. The CDR3 is 19 amino acids. Germline V gene data show CDR1 as SGHTA and CDR2 as FQGTGA. V was clipped by 0 bases and J by 0 bases; unmatched bases: 7. The complete variable domain, with remaining parts taken from reference TRBV7-3 and TRBJ2-3, reads GAGVSQTPSNKVTEKGKYVELRCDPISGHTALYWYRQSLGQGPEFLIYFQGTGAADDSGLPNDRFFAVRPEGSVSTLKIQRTERGDSAVYLCASSLTGTGGLVSTDTQYFGPGTRLTVL.

This clonotype was seen at least ten times. J is TRBJ1-4 and V is TRBV6-1; D possibly corresponds to TRBD1 (5 bases). This CDR3 is 16 amino acids long. Trimming removed 4 bases at V and 0 bases at J, with 12 bases between. In germline, CDR1 is MNHNS, CDR2 SASEGT. The CDR3 here is CASSVAGAATNEKLFF. DNA of the CDR3: TGTGCCAGCAGTGTCGCCGGGGCTGCAACTAATGAAAAACTGTTTTTT.

This clonotype showed up many times. V usage is TRBV11-2 and J usage is TRBJ2-7; tentatively, D is TRBD1 (5 bases). The V gene lost 5 bases and the J gene lost 7 bases, with 21 bases spanning the gap. The length of the CDR3 is 15 residues. Germline V gives CDR1 SGHAT, CDR2 FQNNGV. CDR3 bases: TGTGCCAGCAGCACGACCCGGCCGGGTCAGGGAGAGCAGTACTTC. Amino acids: CASSTTRPGQGEQYF.

This clonotype was counted ten times or more. The rearrangement uses TRBV18 and TRBJ2-1; unclear D gene. V was clipped by 0 bases and J by 6 bases, with 6 bases between them. There are 13 residues in the CDR3. Per germline, CDR1 KGHSH and CDR2 LQKENI. The CDR3 sequence is CASSPPVSNEQFF. In DNA, the CDR3 is TGTGCCAGCTCACCACCCGTTTCCAATGAGCAGTTCTTC.

This clonotype was seen repeatedly, ten times or more. The rearrangement links TRBV28 to TRBJ2-1; 9 bases agree with TRBD1. Losses at the gene ends were 6 bases for V and 12 bases for J; bases not matched to a gene: 6. The CDR3 extends over 12 amino acids. Looked up from germline, CDR1 is MDHEN and CDR2 is SYDVKM. Here the CDR3 reads CASSPHRGRQFF. The CDR3 nucleotides are TGTGCCAGCAGCCCCCACAGGGGGCGGCAGTTCTTC.

The table lists this clonotype with many counts. The J gene is TRBJ2-1, the V gene TRBV7-2, with unresolved D. The germline V gene encodes CDR1 SGHTA and CDR2 FQGNSA. The CDR3 totals 13 residues. Between the trimmed V and J ends, which lost 4 bases and 4 bases, there was a span of 8 bases. CDR3 sequence (DNA): TGTGCCAGCAGCTCGGCCAGGTACAATGAGCAGTTCTTC. Translation gives CASSSARYNEQFF.

A note on this clonotype: A read error may explain this, as a much larger clone is one base away. This chain links TRBV28 with TRBJ1-5; 7 nucleotides match TRBD1. The CDR3 has 16 amino acids. Germline CDR1 and CDR2: MDHEN and SYDVKM. The CDR3 bases are TGTGCCAGCAGTCCGTACAGGGGAAATAGCAATCGGCCCCAGCATTTT. This gives the protein CASSPYRGNSNRPQHF.

This clonotype has ten or more counts. V gene TRBV6-1 combines with J gene TRBJ2-3; TRBD2 aligns across 8 bases. CDR1 is MNHNS and CDR2 is SASEGT in the germline V gene. This CDR3 is 14 amino acids long. V trimming: 5 bases; J trimming: 4 bases; junction bases outside the gene matches: 5. The CDR3 region is CASSSLAGPDTQYF. The CDR3 bases are TGTGCCAGCAGTTCCCTAGCGGGCCCAGATACGCAGTATTTT.

V usage is TRBV20-1 and J usage is TRBJ2-7; weak D call: TRBD1 (7 bases). The CDR3 is 17 residues long. Germline CDR1 reads DFQATT; CDR2 reads SNEGSKA (reference sequence). V was pared by 2 bases and J by 3 bases, with 23 bases between. In DNA form, the CDR3 reads TGCAGTGCTAGAACGGGGTCGGGGAGGACAGGTCGCTACGAGCAGTACTTC. Protein sequence: CSARTGSGRTGRYEQYF.

The chain links TRBV12-3 or TRBV12-4 to TRBJ1-1, with 10 bases identical to TRBD1. This CDR3 spans 14 amino acids. With V trimmed by 7 bases and J by 5 bases, 7 bases remained unmatched. CDR3 residues: CASIPGQGSTEAFF. CDR3 sequence (DNA): TGTGCCAGCATCCCGGGACAGGGGAGTACTGAAGCTTTCTTT.

This clonotype was observed a handful of times. V usage is TRBV4-1 and J usage is TRBJ1-5, with D unresolved. The germline CDR1 and CDR2 sequences are MGHRA and YSYEKL. This CDR3 is 13 amino acids long. V shed 4 bases and J shed 9 bases, with 13 bases lying between them. The CDR3 spells CASSRGEFSPQHF. In nucleotides, the CDR3 is TGCGCCAGCAGCCGCGGGGAGTTTTCGCCCCAGCATTTT.

The CDR3 spells CASSRTGQDGDIQYF. As DNA, the CDR3 is TGTGCCAGCAGCCGGACGGGACAGGATGGGGACATTCAGTACTTC. This sequence joins TRBV7-3 and TRBJ2-4, with TRBD1 matching 8 bases. Germline V gene lookup returns CDR1 SGHTA and CDR2 FQGTGA. The junction had 11 bases not matched to a gene; V was cut back by 5 bases and J by 8 bases. This CDR3 is built from 15 residues.

This clonotype was seen a handful of times. The chain employs TRBV6-1 and TRBJ1-6; 7 bases are shared with TRBD1. V lost 8 bases and J lost 8; bases outside the gene matches: 6. Germline CDR1 MNHNS, CDR2 SASEGT. CDR3 size: 13 residues. CDR3 nucleotide sequence: TGTGCCAGCGGGACAGCCCCTGATTCACCCCTCCACTTT. Amino acid sequence: CASGTAPDSPLHF.

The V gene is TRBV7-2, the J gene TRBJ2-5, with D unclear. Trimming took 1 base from V and 1 from J, leaving 10 bases between them. Germline assignment: CDR1 SGHTA and CDR2 FQGNSA. The CDR3 runs to 15 residues. CDR3 coding DNA: TGTGCCAGCAGCTTAGGGGTACAAATCCAAGAGACCCAGTACTTC. Translated: CASSLGVQIQETQYF. Looking up the rest from reference TRBV7-2 and TRBJ2-5 gives the full variable domain: GAGVSQSPSNKVTEKGKDVELRCDPISGHTALYWYRQSLGQGLEFLIYFQGNSAPDKSGLPSDRFSAERTGGSVSTLTIQRTQQEDSAVYLCASSLGVQIQETQYFGPGTRLLVL.

This clonotype was recorded many times. The chain joins TRBV7-8 to TRBJ2-3; 7 bases are shared with TRBD1. V lost 2 bases, J lost 4 bases, and 6 bases stayed unmatched. The germline V gene encodes CDR1 SGHVS and CDR2 FQNEAQ. The CDR3 is 15 amino acids. The chain's CDR3 is CASSLLGGAADTQYF. As DNA, the CDR3 is TGTGCCAGCAGCTTACTAGGGGGCGCCGCAGATACGCAGTATTTT. The full variable domain, rest sourced from reference TRBV7-8 and TRBJ2-3, is GAGVSQSPRYKVAKRGQDVALRCDPISGHVSLFWYQQALGQGPEFLTYFQNEAQLDKSGLPSDRFFAERPEGSVSTLKIQRTQQEDSAVYLCASSLLGGAADTQYFGPGTRLTVL.

This clonotype occurred many times. The V gene is TRBV2, the J gene TRBJ2-7; the D is unclear. V shed 4 bases and J shed 2 bases, with 12 bases lying between them. Looked up from germline, CDR1 is SNHLY and CDR2 is FYNNEI. The CDR3 runs 14 residues. In nucleotides, the CDR3 is TGTGCCAGCAGTGCACACCTGGGAACCTACGAGCAGTACTTC. It specifies CASSAHLGTYEQYF.

This clonotype was detected many times. The V gene is TRBV28, the J gene TRBJ1-1, with TRBD1 as a possible D gene (5 bases). The V end lost 8 bases, the J end lost 4 bases, and 11 bases lay between the germline ends. The CDR3 contains 12 residues. Germline CDR1 reads MDHEN; CDR2 reads SYDVKM. CDR3 nucleotides: TGTGCCAGCCGTGGGGGAATCACTGAAGCTTTCTTT. This sequence encodes CASRGGITEAFF.

The rearrangement uses TRBV13 and TRBJ2-5, with D perhaps TRBD1 (5 bases). V lost 4 bases, J lost 5 bases, and 26 bases lay in between. This CDR3 spans 18 amino acids. Germline-derived CDR1 and CDR2 are PRHDT and FYEKMQ (reference sequence). The CDR3 nucleotides read TGTGCCAGCAGCTCAAACGACAGCCCGAAACCCTACGGGGAGACCCAGTACTTC. This codes for CASSSNDSPKPYGETQYF.

This clonotype was observed at least ten times. The chain recombines TRBV24-1 with TRBJ2-1; 12 bases match TRBD2. The germline V gene encodes CDR1 KGHDR and CDR2 SFDVKD. The V gene end was trimmed by 5 bases and the J gene end by 5 bases; junction bases not matched to a gene: 9. This CDR3 comprises 17 residues. CDR3 amino acids: CATSVVGGLAGNNEQFF. For the CDR3, the DNA is TGTGCCACCAGTGTGGTCGGAGGACTAGCGGGAAACAATGAGCAGTTCTTC.

This clonotype was picked up many times. This chain connects TRBV7-2 to TRBJ2-3; unclear D gene. CDR1 is SGHTA, CDR2 FQGNSA, per germline. Trimming pared 3 bases from V and 4 bases from J, leaving 11 bases between. The CDR3 runs to 14 residues. CDR3 in DNA: TGTGCCAGCAGCTTCTATTCCGGCCCAGATACGCAGTATTTT. The encoded protein is CASSFYSGPDTQYF.

Many counts were recorded for this clonotype. The chain couples TRBV28 to TRBJ1-2; 10 bases line up with TRBD1. CDR1 and CDR2 (germline): MDHEN, SYDVKM. This CDR3 is built from 14 residues. J gave up 2 bases and V 6 bases, and 3 bases lay outside the gene matches. The CDR3 DNA is TGTGCCAGCAGGGGGACAGGGGCGAACTATGGCTACACCTTC. Its protein product is CASRGTGANYGYTF.

This clonotype was picked up a small number of times. The chain has TRBV19 and TRBJ2-1; D is tentatively TRBD1 or TRBD2 (5 bases each). The CDR3 has 15 residues. CDR1 is LNHDA, CDR2 SQIVND, per germline (reference sequence). V lost 3 bases, J lost 2 bases, and 11 bases lay in between. The CDR3: CASSISGTTYNEQFF. DNA of the CDR3: TGTGCCAGTAGTATTTCCGGGACGACCTACAATGAGCAGTTCTTC.

The table lists this clonotype with many counts. The genes are TRBV20-1 and TRBJ1-1; D remains unclear. This CDR3 has 11 amino acids. CDR1 and CDR2 from the germline V gene are DFQATT and SNEGSKA (reference sequence). The CDR3 spells CSAPGNTEAFF. The CDR3 bases are TGCAGCGCCCCGGGGAACACTGAAGCTTTCTTT.

This clonotype was found a few times. V is TRBV4-1 and J is TRBJ1-3, with 7 bases lining up with TRBD1. The CDR3 is 16 amino acids. V was pared by 4 bases and J by 3 bases, with 9 bases of the junction left unmatched. Looked up from germline, CDR1 is MGHRA and CDR2 is YSYEKL. The CDR3 loop reads CASSRSTGVDGNTIYF. CDR3 nucleotides: TGCGCCAGCAGCCGATCAACAGGGGTGGATGGAAACACCATATATTTT.

On this clonotype itself: This could be a read error, since a much larger clone is one nucleotide away. The chain is built from TRBV6-1 and TRBJ1-1; 7 bases are shared with TRBD1. Per germline, CDR1 MNHNS and CDR2 SASEGT. CDR3 length: 13 residues. Unmatched junction bases numbered 8, after V lost 6 bases and J lost 7 bases. CDR3 region: CASSDDREDEAFF. The CDR3 bases are TGTGCCAGCAGCGACGACAGGGAGGATGAAGCTTTCTTT.

The genes are TRBV7-8 and TRBJ1-5, with D perhaps matching TRBD1 (5 bases). CDR1 is SGHVS, CDR2 FQNEAQ, per germline. This CDR3 has 14 residues. V dropped 8 bases and J dropped 1 base, with 12 bases sitting between them. In DNA, the CDR3 is TGTGCCAGCGGCCCCAGGGCCAGCAATCAGCCCCAGCATTTT. Protein sequence: CASGPRASNQPQHF.

Ten or more counts support this clonotype. CDR3 sequence (DNA): TGTGCCAGCTCACCCCCGGGACAGGGGAACTATGGCTACACCTTC. Its translation: CASSPPGQGNYGYTF. The chain has TRBV18 and TRBJ1-2; 10 positions match TRBD1. Germline V gives CDR1 KGHSH, CDR2 LQKENI. Losses at the gene ends were 3 bases for V and 2 bases for J; bases not matched to a gene: 3. This CDR3 has 15 amino acids. The variable domain in full, with the rest retrieved from reference TRBV18 and TRBJ1-2, is NAGVMQNPRHLVRRRGQEARLRCSPMKGHSHVYWYRQLPEEGLKFMVYLQKENIIDESGMPKERFSAEFPKEGPSILRIQQVVRGDSAAYFCASSPPGQGNYGYTFGSGTRLTVV.

This clonotype was seen repeatedly, ten times or more. The J gene is TRBJ2-7, the V gene TRBV7-9, with 7 nucleotides matching TRBD2. Trimming at V came to 4 bases and at J to 4 bases, leaving 4 bases not matched to a gene. From germline, CDR1 is SEHNR and CDR2 FQNEAQ (reference sequence). The CDR3 spans 13 residues. The CDR3 DNA reads TGTGCCAGCAGCTCCCGGACTAGGTACGAGCAGTACTTC. Translation gives CASSSRTRYEQYF.

This chain links TRBV28 with TRBJ1-2, with 9 bases identical to TRBD1. There are 15 residues in the CDR3. The trim removed 3 bases at V and 3 bases at J, leaving 5 bases unmatched. Germline lookup yields CDR1 MDHEN and CDR2 SYDVKM. DNA of the CDR3: TGTGCCAGCAGTTTTTCCGGGACAGGGTACTATGGCTACACCTTC. Translation: CASSFSGTGYYGYTF.

This clonotype was seen ten or more times. The chain combines TRBV28 with TRBJ1-4; 8 nucleotides match TRBD1. The CDR3 is made up of 14 amino acids. V was pared by 6 bases and J by 5 bases, with 5 bases of the junction left unmatched. From germline, CDR1 is MDHEN and CDR2 SYDVKM. CDR3 in DNA: TGTGCCAGCAGCCCGGGACAGGAGAATGAAAAACTGTTTTTT. As protein: CASSPGQENEKLFF.

Note on this clonotype: The germline gene is not matched at one end of the junction; a read error may be the cause. This sequence joins TRBV6-2 or TRBV6-3 and TRBJ1-1; a weak D match, TRBD1 (5 bases). This CDR3 is built from 15 residues. CDR1 and CDR2 (germline): MNHEY, SVGEGT. The CDR3 loop is CTSSYPQGGNTEAFF. The CDR3 DNA reads TGTACCAGCAGTTATCCCCAGGGTGGGAACACTGAAGCTTTCTTT.

This clonotype occurred a few times. The chain carries TRBV20-1 and TRBJ1-2, with a tentative D call TRBD1 (5 bases). Germline CDR1 reads DFQATT; CDR2 reads SNEGSKA (reference sequence). The CDR3 spans 15 residues. Trimming took off 6 bases at V and 2 bases at J, with 19 bases between the two ends. CDR3 coding DNA: TGCAGTGCCGAAATTGGTGGGGCAGCAAACTATGGCTACACCTTC. Its translation: CSAEIGGAANYGYTF.